The 13 T cell receptor beta chains given below trace back to one sample, sequenced in a study of blood T cell repertoires in COVID-19. Repertoires were generated with immunoSEQ multiplex PCR, while TCRdb's copy carries only in-frame clones and drops some. In the table there are 320,000 or so clones, roughly 90% of which are singletons. Sequencing used PBMCs or T cells enriched from blood (not recorded which). All receptors come from a woman aged 25-40 years who had recovered from COVID-19.

The genes are TRBV6-2 or TRBV6-3 and TRBJ1-2, with 12 nucleotides matching TRBD1. Germline-derived CDR1 and CDR2 are MNHEY and SVGEGT. Trimming at V came to 5 bases and at J to 3 bases, leaving 4 bases not matched to a gene. CDR3 length: 15 residues. The CDR3: CASSLGTGGDYGYTF. Here the CDR3 DNA reads TGTGCCAGCAGTCTTGGGACAGGGGGCGACTATGGCTACACCTTC.

This sequence joins TRBV4-1 and TRBJ1-4; D is possibly TRBD1 (6 bases). Trimming cost V 1 base and J 7 bases, with 16 bases left between them. Germline lookup yields CDR1 MGHRA and CDR2 YSYEKL. This CDR3 has 16 amino acids. This CDR3 is CASSQGGGGGGEKLFF. DNA for the CDR3: TGCGCCAGCAGCCAAGGGGGAGGGGGAGGAGGTGAAAAACTGTTTTTT.

Worth noting for this clone: Different DNA sequences within this sample yield the same CDR3. The rearrangement joins TRBV2 to TRBJ2-3, with a possible D match to TRBD1 (6 bases). The germline V gene encodes CDR1 SNHLY and CDR2 FYNNEI. Trimming took off 5 bases at V and 1 base at J, with 13 bases between the two ends. This CDR3 is 15 amino acids long. DNA of the CDR3: TGTGCCAGCAGTTTGGGGGCAGGGGGCACAGATACGCAGTATTTT. Amino acid sequence: CASSLGAGGTDTQYF. The full variable domain, in which reference TRBV2 and TRBJ2-3 provide the parts outside the CDR3, is EPEVTQTPSHQVTQMGQEVILRCVPISNHLYFYWYRQILGQKVEFLVSFYNNEISEKSEIFDDQFSVERPDGSNFTLKIRSTKLEDSAMYFCASSLGAGGTDTQYFGPGTRLTVL.

The chain is built from TRBV28 and TRBJ2-7; 7 nucleotides match TRBD2. From germline, CDR1 is MDHEN and CDR2 SYDVKM. The V and J ends lost 6 bases and 3 bases, in that order; junction bases with no gene match: 8. This CDR3 spans 14 amino acids. The CDR3 loop reads CASSPSGGFYEQYF. CDR3 nucleotide sequence: TGTGCCAGCAGCCCCTCGGGGGGTTTCTACGAGCAGTACTTC.

The V gene is TRBV6-1, the J gene TRBJ1-1, with D possibly TRBD1 on 6 matching bases. CDR1 is MNHNS and CDR2 is SASEGT in the germline V gene. The CDR3 consists of 17 residues. Trimming pared 1 base from V and 5 bases from J, leaving 20 bases between. In nucleotides, the CDR3 is TGTGCCAGCAGTGAAGTGGCAGGGGCGAGGGTTGGGACTGAAGCTTTCTTT. This encodes CASSEVAGARVGTEAFF.

The chain combines TRBV10-2 with TRBJ2-2, with TRBD1 matching over 7 bases. The trim removed 4 bases at V and 6 bases at J, leaving 5 bases unmatched. The CDR3 consists of 14 residues. Germline V gives CDR1 WSHSY, CDR2 SAAADI. The CDR3 region is CASSGQGFAGELFF. Here the CDR3 DNA reads TGCGCCAGCAGTGGACAGGGTTTCGCCGGGGAGCTGTTTTTT.

This chain joins TRBV5-1 and TRBJ1-2, with 9 nucleotides matching TRBD1. The CDR3 sequence is 16 residues long. The V segment lost 4 bases and the J segment 2 bases; nucleotides outside the gene matches: 9. Germline CDR1 SGHRS, CDR2 YFSETQ. The CDR3 bases are TGCGCCAGCAGCCGGGGTGGACAGGGGCAGAACTATGGCTACACCTTC. Protein: CASSRGGQGQNYGYTF.

The DNA of the CDR3 is TGTGCCAGTAGTAAACAGGGGGAAAAGCCCCAGCATTTT. Translated: CASSKQGEKPQHF. This chain connects TRBV19 to TRBJ1-5, with 8 bases lining up with TRBD1. Germline CDR1 LNHDA, CDR2 SQIVND (reference sequence). The CDR3 has 13 residues. V lost 4 bases to trimming and J lost 8 bases; unmatched junction nucleotides: 4.

This clone was counted between two and nine times. The chain employs TRBV11-2 and TRBJ1-1; 9 bases are a match to TRBD1. J was trimmed by 1 base and V by 5 bases; bases with no gene match: 8. This CDR3 contains 16 residues. Germline CDR1 SGHAT, CDR2 FQNNGV. The CDR3 loop is CASSIRRQGGNTEAFF. CDR3 DNA sequence: TGTGCCAGCAGCATCCGACGACAGGGGGGGAACACTGAAGCTTTCTTT.

The rearrangement uses TRBV9 and TRBJ2-7; D is possibly TRBD2 (7 bases). Looked up from germline, CDR1 is SGDLS and CDR2 is YYNGEE. V gave up 3 bases and J gave up 4 bases, with 14 bases separating them. This CDR3 has 14 amino acids. The CDR3: CASSEGGGRYEQYF. The CDR3 region has the DNA TGTGCCAGCAGCGAAGGGGGGGGAAGGTACGAGCAGTACTTC. The full variable domain, its missing parts supplied by reference TRBV9 and TRBJ2-7, is DSGVTQTPKHLITATGQRVTLRCSPRSGDLSVYWYQQSLDQGLQFLIQYYNGEERAKGNILERFSAQQFPDLHSELNLSSLELGDSALYFCASSEGGGRYEQYFGPGTRLTVT.

V usage is TRBV15 and J usage is TRBJ2-3; 11 bases are shared with TRBD2. Germline trimming cut 1 base from V and 0 bases from J; bases unmatched to any gene: 6. The V gene's germline CDR1 is LNHNV and CDR2 YYDKDF (reference sequence). This CDR3 has 18 amino acids. CDR3 in amino acids: CATSRGLAGLPSTDTQYF. The CDR3, as DNA: TGTGCCACCAGCAGAGGACTAGCGGGGCTCCCTAGCACAGATACGCAGTATTTT.

V gene TRBV6-1 combines with J gene TRBJ1-3; perhaps TRBD1 as D (5 bases). The V gene's germline CDR1 is MNHNS and CDR2 SASEGT. There are 17 residues in the CDR3. Trimming stripped 4 bases from V and 2 bases from J, with 18 bases between. The CDR3 coding sequence is TGTGCCAGCAGTGCCCTCGACAGATCCAAGGCTGGAAACACCATATATTTT. Residues: CASSALDRSKAGNTIYF.

V and J are TRBV27 and TRBJ2-7, with 8 bases lining up with TRBD2. The junction had 12 bases not matched to a gene; V was cut back by 8 bases and J by 6 bases. The CDR3 sequence is 14 residues long. Germline V lookup: CDR1 MNHEY, CDR2 SMNVEV (reference sequence). The CDR3 nucleotides read TGTGCCAGCCGTGGGACTAGAAGTTTCATCGAGCAGTACTTC. It specifies CASRGTRSFIEQYF.